Each of the 3 T cell receptor beta chains below was sequenced from the same sample in a study of T cells in Graves' hyperthyroidism and ophthalmopathy. Researchers amplified the TCR beta CDR3 regions from RNA transcripts. First-round RT-PCR targeting the TCR CDR3 was performed with the HTBI primer set. MiXCR was run by TCRdb on the multiplex PCR reads, yielding one entry per CDR3 protein. The table lists about 480,000 distinct CDR3 sequences, approximately 23% of them singletons. The sequenced material came from blood. The receptors were gathered from an older woman with Graves' ophthalmopathy.

This clonotype was observed a handful of times. The J gene is TRBJ2-2, the V gene TRBV9; D gene unclear. The germline CDR1 and CDR2 sequences are SGDLS and YYNGEE. V was pared by 1 base and J by 6 bases, with 7 bases between. The CDR3 is 13 amino acids. The CDR3 sequence: CASSVYVAGELFF. The CDR3 region has the DNA TGTGCCAGCAGCGTATATGTTGCCGGGGAGCTGTTTTTT.

The sample holds many counts of this clonotype. CDR3 in DNA: TGTGCCAGCCGGGAATCCTACGAGCAGTACTTC. It codes for CASRESYEQYF. V and J are TRBV6-1 and TRBJ2-7; D is possibly TRBD2 (5 bases). The V end was cut by 8 bases, the J end by 1 base, with 6 bases between. The CDR3 sequence is 11 residues long. Germline V gene sequence: CDR1 MNHNS, CDR2 SASEGT.

This clonotype came up many times. The chain combines TRBV2 with TRBJ2-7; no definite D call. The CDR3 is 12 amino acids. The V gene's germline CDR1 is SNHLY and CDR2 FYNNEI. V lost 3 bases and J 1 base, leaving 4 bases between the germline ends. This chain's CDR3 is CASSEISYEQYF. In nucleotides, the CDR3 is TGTGCCAGCAGTGAGATTTCCTACGAGCAGTACTTC.